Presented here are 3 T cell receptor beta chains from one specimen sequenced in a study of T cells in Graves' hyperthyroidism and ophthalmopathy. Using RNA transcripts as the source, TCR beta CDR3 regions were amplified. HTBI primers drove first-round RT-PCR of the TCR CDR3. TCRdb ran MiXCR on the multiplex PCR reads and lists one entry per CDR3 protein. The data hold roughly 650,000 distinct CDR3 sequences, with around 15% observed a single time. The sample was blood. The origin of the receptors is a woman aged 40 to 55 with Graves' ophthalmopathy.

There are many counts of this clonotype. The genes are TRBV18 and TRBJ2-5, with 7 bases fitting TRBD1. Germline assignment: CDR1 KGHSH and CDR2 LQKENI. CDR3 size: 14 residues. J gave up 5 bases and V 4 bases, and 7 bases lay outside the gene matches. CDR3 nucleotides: TGTGCCAGCTCACGACAGGGTCTGGGGGAGACCCAGTACTTC. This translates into CASSRQGLGETQYF.

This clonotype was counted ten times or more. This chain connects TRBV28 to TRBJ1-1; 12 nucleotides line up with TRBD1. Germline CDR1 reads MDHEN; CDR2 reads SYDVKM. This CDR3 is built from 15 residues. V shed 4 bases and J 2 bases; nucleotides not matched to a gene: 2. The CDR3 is CASSSGQGANTEAFF. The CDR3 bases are TGTGCCAGCAGTTCGGGACAGGGGGCAAACACTGAAGCTTTCTTT.

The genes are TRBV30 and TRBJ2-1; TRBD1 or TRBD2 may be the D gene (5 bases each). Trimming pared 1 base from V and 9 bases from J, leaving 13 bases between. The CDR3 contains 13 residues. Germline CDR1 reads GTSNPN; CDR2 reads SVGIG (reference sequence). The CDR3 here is CAWSEVGVGEQFF. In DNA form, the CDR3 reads TGTGCCTGGAGTGAAGTGGGGGTTGGTGAGCAGTTCTTC.